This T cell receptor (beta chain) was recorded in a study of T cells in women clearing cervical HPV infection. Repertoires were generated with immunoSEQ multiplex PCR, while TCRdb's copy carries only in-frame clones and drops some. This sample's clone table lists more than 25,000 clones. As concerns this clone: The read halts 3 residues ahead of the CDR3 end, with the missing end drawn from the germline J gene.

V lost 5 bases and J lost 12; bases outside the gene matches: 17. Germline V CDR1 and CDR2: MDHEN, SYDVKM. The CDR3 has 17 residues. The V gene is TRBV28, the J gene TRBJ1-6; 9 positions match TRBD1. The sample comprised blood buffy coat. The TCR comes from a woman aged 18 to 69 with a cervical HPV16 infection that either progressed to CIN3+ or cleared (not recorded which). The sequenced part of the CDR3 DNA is TGTGCCAGCAGTCCTCCGAGACAGGGGGGAGTCGGAGAACCC. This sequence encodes CASSPPRQGGVGEP. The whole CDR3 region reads CASSPPRQGGVGEPLHF. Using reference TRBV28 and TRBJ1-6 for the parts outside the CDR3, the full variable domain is DVKVTQSSRYLVKRTGEKVFLECVQDMDHENMFWYRQDPGLGLRLIYFSYDVKMKEKGDIPEGYSVSREKKERFSLILESASTNQTSMYLCASSPPRQGGVGEPLHFGNGTRLTVT.